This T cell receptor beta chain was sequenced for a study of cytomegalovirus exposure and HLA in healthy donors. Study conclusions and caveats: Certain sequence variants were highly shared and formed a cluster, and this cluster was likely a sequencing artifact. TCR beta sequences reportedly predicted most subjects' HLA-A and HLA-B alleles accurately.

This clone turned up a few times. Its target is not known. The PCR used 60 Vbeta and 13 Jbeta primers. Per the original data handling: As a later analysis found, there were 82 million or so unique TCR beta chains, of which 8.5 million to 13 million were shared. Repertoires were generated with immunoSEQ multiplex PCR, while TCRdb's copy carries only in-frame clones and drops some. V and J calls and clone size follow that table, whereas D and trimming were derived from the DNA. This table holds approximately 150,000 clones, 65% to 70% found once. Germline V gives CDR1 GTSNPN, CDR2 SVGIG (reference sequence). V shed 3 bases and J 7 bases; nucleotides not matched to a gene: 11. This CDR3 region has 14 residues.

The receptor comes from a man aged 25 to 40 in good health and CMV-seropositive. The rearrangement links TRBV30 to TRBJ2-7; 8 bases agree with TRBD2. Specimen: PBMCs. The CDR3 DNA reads TGTGCCTGGAGGCAAAACGGGGGGGTAGGGGAGCAGTACTTC. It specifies CAWRQNGGVGEQYF.